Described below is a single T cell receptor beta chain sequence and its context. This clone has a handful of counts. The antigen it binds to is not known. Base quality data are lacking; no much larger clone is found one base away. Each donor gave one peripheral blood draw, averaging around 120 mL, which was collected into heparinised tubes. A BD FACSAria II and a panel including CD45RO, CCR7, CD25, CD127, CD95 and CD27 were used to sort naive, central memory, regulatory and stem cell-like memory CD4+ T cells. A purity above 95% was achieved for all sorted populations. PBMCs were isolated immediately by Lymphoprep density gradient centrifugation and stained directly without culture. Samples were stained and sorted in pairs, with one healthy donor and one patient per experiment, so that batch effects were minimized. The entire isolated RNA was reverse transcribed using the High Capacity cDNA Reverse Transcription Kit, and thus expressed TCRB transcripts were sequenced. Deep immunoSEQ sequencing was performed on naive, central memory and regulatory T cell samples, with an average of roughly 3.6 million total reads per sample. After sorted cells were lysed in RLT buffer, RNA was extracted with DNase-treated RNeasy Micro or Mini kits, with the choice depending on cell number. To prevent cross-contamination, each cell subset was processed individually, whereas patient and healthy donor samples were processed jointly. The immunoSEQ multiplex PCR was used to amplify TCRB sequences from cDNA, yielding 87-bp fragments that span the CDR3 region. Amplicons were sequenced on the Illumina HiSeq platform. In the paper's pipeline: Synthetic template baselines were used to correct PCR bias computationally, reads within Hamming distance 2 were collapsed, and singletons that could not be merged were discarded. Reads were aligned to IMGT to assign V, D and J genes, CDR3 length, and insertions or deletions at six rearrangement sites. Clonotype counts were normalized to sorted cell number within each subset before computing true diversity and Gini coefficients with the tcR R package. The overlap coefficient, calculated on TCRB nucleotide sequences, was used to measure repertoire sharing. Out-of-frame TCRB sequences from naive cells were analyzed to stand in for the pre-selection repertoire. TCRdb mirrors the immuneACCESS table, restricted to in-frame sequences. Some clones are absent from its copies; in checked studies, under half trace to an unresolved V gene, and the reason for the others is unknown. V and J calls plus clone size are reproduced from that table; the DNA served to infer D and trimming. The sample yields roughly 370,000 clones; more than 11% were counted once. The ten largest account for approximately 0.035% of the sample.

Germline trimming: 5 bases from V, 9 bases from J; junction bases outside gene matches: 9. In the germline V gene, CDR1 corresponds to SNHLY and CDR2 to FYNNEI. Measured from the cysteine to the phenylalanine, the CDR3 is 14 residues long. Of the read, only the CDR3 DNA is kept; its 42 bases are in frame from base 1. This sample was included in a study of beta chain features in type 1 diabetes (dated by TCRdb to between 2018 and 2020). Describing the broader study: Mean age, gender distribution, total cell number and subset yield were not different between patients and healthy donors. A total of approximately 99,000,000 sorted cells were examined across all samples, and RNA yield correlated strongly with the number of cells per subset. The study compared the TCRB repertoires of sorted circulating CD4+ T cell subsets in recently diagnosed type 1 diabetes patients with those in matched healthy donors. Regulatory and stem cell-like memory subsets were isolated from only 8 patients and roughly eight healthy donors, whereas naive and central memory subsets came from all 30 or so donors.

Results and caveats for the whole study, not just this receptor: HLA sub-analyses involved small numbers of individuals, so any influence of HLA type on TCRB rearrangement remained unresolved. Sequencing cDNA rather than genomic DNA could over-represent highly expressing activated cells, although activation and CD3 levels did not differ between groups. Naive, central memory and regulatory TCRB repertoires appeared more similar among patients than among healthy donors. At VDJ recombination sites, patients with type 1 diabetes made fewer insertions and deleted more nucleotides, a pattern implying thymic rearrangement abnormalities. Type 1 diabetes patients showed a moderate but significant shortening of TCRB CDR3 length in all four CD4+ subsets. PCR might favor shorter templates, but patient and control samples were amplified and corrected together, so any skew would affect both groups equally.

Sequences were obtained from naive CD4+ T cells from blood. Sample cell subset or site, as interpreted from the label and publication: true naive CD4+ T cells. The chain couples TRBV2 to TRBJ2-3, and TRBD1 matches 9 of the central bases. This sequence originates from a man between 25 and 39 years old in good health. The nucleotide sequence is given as TGTGCCAGCAGTCTAGGACCCGGGACAGGGACGCAGTATTTT. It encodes CASSLGPGTGTQYF.